These T cell receptor beta chains were read from a single sample in a study of response to subunit inactivated influenza vaccine. TCRdb processed the RT-PCR reads anew with MiXCR; each CDR3 protein has one entry. The sample contains about 500,000 distinct CDR3 sequences, 16% of which appear only once. The specimen was CD4+ T cells sorted from PBMCs, collected less than 30 months after vaccination. These receptors all come from a man between 50 and 70 years old who received an inactivated influenza vaccine. Each CDR3 is given with its conserved first and last residue. The order of the fields is V gene, D gene, clone size, J gene, CDR3 DNA, CDR3 protein. The D gene is left open where the match is weak. Some rows mark clone size as missing; the rest say once, few, many or name a class of expanded clone.

TRBV6-1	NA	few	TRBJ1-5	TGTGCCAGCAGTGAAAAAATGGTTTGGGGTAATCAGCCCCAGCATTTT	CASSEKMVWGNQPQHF
TRBV20-1	TRBD1	NA	TRBJ1-5	TGCAGTGCTAGAGATCTGGGACAGATCGATCAGCCCCAGCATTTT	CSARDLGQIDQPQHF
TRBV3-1	NA	NA	TRBJ1-2	TGTGCCAGCAGCCCCACGGGGACGGCCCGCTACGGCTACACCTTC	CASSPTGTARYGYTF
TRBV2	NA	NA	TRBJ2-1	TGTGCCACCGAGTACCAGAGGTCCTACAATGAGCAGTTCTTC	CATEYQRSYNEQFF
TRBV7-8	NA	few	TRBJ1-1	TGTGCCAGCAGCTTCACGAGGTTTGCTGAAGCTTTCTTT	CASSFTRFAEAFF
TRBV6-1	NA	NA	TRBJ2-7	TGTGCCAGCAGTGAAGAAAGGGGACATGCGGCCTACGAGCAGTACTTC	CASSEERGHAAYEQYF
TRBV12-3/TRBV12-4	TRBD1	NA	TRBJ1-2	TGTGCCAGCAGTCCGGCAGGGGGGCTTGGCTACACCTTC	CASSPAGGLGYTF
TRBV2	NA	NA	TRBJ2-7	TGTGCCAGCAGGGAGGATTCCTACGAGCAGTACTTC	CASREDSYEQYF
TRBV12-3/TRBV12-4	TRBD1	few	TRBJ1-4	TGTGCCAGCAGCCCCGGACAGGGAAGACTGTTTTTT	CASSPGQGRLFF
TRBV5-1	TRBD2	NA	TRBJ2-1	TGCGCCAGCAGCCCCGGGGGGACTCCCTACAATGAGCAGTTCTTC	CASSPGGTPYNEQFF
TRBV5-6	NA	few	TRBJ2-3	TGTGCCAGCAGCCCCCGGTGGACCTTAGCGCATACGCAGTATTTT	CASSPRWTLAHTQYF